This entry lists 6 T cell receptor beta chains sequenced from one sample in a study of blood T cell repertoires in COVID-19. The assay was immunoSEQ multiplex PCR, and TCRdb's table has in-frame clones only and misses some. The table has roughly 290,000 clones, about nine tenths seen once. The source material was PBMCs or T cells enriched from blood (not recorded which). These receptors came from a woman in her 40s who had recovered from COVID-19.

The V gene is TRBV4-1, the J gene TRBJ2-7, with 9 bases lining up with TRBD1. Unmatched junction bases numbered 10, after V lost 5 bases and J lost 2 bases. CDR3 length: 16 amino acids. Germline CDR1 is MGHRA and CDR2 is YSYEKL. For the CDR3, the DNA is TGCGCCAGCAGCTCCCGGAGGACAGGGGACACCTACGAGCAGTACTTC. Its protein is CASSSRRTGDTYEQYF.

This clone showed up just a few times. This sequence joins TRBV6-5 and TRBJ1-1; the match to TRBD1 covers 10 bases. The germline V gene has CDR1 MNHEY and CDR2 SVGAGI. V shed 6 bases, J shed 5 bases, and the junction held 9 bases outside the gene matches. This CDR3 region has 15 residues. CDR3 residues: CASSRRTGGGTEAFF. The CDR3 coding sequence is TGTGCCAGCAGCCGCCGGACAGGGGGAGGGACTGAAGCTTTCTTT.

The chain uses TRBV5-4 and TRBJ1-6; a possible D gene is TRBD1 (6 bases). The CDR3 spans 15 residues. Germline V gene data show CDR1 as SGHNT and CDR2 as YYREEE (reference sequence). V gave up 4 bases and J gave up 7 bases, with 15 bases separating them. Written as DNA, the CDR3 is TGTGCCAGCAGCACCCGGACAGCCCCCAATTCACCCCTCCACTTT. This gives the protein CASSTRTAPNSPLHF. Based on the CDR3 plus reference TRBV5-4 and TRBJ1-6, the full variable domain is ETGVTQSPTHLIKTRGQQVTLRCSSQSGHNTVSWYQQALGQGPQFIFQYYREEENGRGNFPPRFSGLQFPNYSSELNVNALELDDSALYLCASSTRTAPNSPLHFGNGTRLTVT.

DNA of the CDR3: TGTGCCAGCAGTCAGACAGGGACTAACTATGGCTACACCTTC. It specifies CASSQTGTNYGYTF. The chain is built from TRBV2 and TRBJ1-2, with 7 nucleotides matching TRBD1. The J segment lost 0 bases and the V segment lost 5 bases, leaving 3 bases of the junction unmatched. The CDR3 loop spans 14 amino acids. Germline-derived CDR1 and CDR2 are SNHLY and FYNNEI.

The chain uses TRBV18 and TRBJ2-3; TRBD2 is a possible D gene (5 bases). This CDR3 has 12 amino acids. Trimming left V 4 bases short and J 6 bases short, with 8 bases between. Germline CDR1 reads KGHSH; CDR2 reads LQKENI. CDR3 residues: CASSRGVDTQYF. In DNA form, the CDR3 reads TGTGCCAGCTCACGGGGAGTGGATACGCAGTATTTT.

V is TRBV19 and J is TRBJ2-1, with 9 bases aligning to TRBD2. The CDR3 runs 17 residues. Trimming at V came to 3 bases and at J to 8 bases, leaving 14 bases not matched to a gene. Germline assignment: CDR1 LNHDA and CDR2 SQIVND (reference sequence). CDR3: CASSISNGAGGPHEQFF. The DNA for the CDR3 is TGTGCCAGTAGTATCTCGAATGGGGCGGGAGGGCCCCATGAGCAGTTCTTC.